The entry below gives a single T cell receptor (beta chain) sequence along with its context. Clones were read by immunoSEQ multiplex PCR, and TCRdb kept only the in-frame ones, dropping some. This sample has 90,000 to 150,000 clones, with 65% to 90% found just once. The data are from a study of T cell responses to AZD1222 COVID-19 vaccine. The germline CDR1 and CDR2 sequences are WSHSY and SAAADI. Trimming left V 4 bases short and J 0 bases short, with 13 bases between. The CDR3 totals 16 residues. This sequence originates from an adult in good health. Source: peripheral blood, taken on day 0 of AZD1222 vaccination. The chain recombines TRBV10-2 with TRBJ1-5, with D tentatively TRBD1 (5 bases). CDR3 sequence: CASSAEGKYSNQPQHF. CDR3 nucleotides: TGCGCCAGCAGTGCGGAGGGGAAATATAGCAATCAGCCCCAGCATTTT.